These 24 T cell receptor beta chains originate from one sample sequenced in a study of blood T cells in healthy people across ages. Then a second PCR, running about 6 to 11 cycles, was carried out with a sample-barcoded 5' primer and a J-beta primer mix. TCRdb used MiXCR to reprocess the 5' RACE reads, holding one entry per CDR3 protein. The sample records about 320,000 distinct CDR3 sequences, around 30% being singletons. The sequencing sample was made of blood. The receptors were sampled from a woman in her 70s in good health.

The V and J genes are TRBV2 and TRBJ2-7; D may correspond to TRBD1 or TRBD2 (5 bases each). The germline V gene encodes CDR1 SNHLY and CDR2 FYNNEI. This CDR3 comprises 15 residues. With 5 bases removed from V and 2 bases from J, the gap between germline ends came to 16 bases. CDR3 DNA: TGTGCCAGCAGTCACCGGGGCGGGCTCGCCTACGAGCAGTACTTC. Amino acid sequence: CASSHRGGLAYEQYF.

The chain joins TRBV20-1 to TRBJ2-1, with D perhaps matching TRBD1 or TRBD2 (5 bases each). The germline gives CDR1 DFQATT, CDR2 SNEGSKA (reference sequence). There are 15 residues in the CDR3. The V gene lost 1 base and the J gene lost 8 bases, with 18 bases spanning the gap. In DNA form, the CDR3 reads TGCAGTGCTAGAGCTCCGGGGCTGGTAGGCGATGAGCAGTTCTTC. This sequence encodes CSARAPGLVGDEQFF.

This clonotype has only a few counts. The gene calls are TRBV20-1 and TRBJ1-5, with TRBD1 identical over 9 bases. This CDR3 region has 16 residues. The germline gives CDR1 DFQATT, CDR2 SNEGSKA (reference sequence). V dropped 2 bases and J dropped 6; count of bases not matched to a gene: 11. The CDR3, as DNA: TGCAGTGCTAGACGCGCGGAGGGACAGGGTAGTCAGCCCCAGCATTTT. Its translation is CSARRAEGQGSQPQHF.

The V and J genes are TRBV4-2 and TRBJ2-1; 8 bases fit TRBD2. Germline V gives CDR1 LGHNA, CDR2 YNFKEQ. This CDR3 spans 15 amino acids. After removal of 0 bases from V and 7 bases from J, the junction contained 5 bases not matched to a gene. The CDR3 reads CASSQDRTSLNEQFF. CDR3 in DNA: TGTGCCAGCAGCCAAGATCGGACTAGCTTGAATGAGCAGTTCTTC.

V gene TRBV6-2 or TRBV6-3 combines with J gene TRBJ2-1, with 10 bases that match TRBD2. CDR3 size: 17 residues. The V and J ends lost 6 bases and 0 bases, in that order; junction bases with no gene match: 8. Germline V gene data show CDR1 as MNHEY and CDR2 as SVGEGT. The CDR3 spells CASRRLAGERSYNEQFF. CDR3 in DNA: TGTGCCAGCAGGAGACTAGCGGGCGAGCGCTCCTACAATGAGCAGTTCTTC.

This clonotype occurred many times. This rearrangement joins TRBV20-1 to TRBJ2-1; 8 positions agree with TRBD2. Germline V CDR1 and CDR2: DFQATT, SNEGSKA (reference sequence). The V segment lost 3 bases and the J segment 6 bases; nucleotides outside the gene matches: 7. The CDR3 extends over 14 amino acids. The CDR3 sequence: CSASPAGAGNEQFF. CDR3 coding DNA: TGCAGTGCTAGCCCAGCGGGGGCAGGCAATGAGCAGTTCTTC.

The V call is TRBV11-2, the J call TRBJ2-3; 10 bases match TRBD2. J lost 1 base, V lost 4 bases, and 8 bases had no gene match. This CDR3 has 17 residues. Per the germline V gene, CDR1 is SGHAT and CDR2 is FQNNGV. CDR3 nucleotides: TGTGCCAGCAGCTCCGTCCACGGACTAGCGGGCACAGATACGCAGTATTTT. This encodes CASSSVHGLAGTDTQYF.

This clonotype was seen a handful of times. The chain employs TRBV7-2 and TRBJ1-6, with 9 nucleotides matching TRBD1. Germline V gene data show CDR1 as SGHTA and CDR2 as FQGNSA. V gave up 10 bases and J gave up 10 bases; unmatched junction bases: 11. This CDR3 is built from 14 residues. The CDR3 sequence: CANTDRDRVSPLHF. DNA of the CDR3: TGTGCCAACACCGACCGGGACAGGGTATCACCCCTCCACTTT. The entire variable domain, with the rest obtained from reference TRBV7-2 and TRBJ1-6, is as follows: GAGVSQSPSNKVTEKGKDVELRCDPISGHTALYWYRQSLGQGLEFLIYFQGNSAPDKSGLPSDRFSAERTGGSVSTLTIQRTQQEDSAVYLCANTDRDRVSPLHFGNGTRLTVT.

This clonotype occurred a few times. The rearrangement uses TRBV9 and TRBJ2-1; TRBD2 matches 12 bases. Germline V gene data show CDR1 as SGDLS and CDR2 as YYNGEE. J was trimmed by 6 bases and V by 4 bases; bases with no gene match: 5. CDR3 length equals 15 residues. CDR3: CASSHGLAGPNEQFF. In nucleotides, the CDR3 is TGTGCCAGCAGCCATGGACTAGCGGGGCCCAATGAGCAGTTCTTC.

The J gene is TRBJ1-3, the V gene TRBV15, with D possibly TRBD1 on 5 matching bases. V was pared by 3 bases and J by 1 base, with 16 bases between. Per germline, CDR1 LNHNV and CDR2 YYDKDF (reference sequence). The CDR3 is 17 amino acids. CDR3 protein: CATSRYLGRGSGNTIYF. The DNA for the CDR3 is TGTGCCACCAGCAGGTACCTGGGGCGCGGGTCTGGAAACACCATATATTTT. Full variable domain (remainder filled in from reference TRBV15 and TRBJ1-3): DAMVIQNPRYQVTQFGKPVTLSCSQTLNHNVMYWYQQKSSQAPKLLFHYYDKDFNNEADTPDNFQSRRPNTSFCFLDIRSPGLGDTAMYLCATSRYLGRGSGNTIYFGEGSWLTVV.

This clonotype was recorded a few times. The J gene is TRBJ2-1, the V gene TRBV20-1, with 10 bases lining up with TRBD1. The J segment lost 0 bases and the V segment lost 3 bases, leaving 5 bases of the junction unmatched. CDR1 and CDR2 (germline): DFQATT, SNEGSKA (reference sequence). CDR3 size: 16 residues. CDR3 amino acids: CSASPGQGFSYNEQFF. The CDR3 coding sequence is TGCAGTGCTAGTCCGGGACAGGGGTTCTCCTACAATGAGCAGTTCTTC.

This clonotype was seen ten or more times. The CDR3 here is CASSSLQGNNSPLHF. The CDR3, as DNA: TGTGCCAGCAGCTCCTTACAGGGAAATAATTCACCCCTCCACTTT. The rearrangement uses TRBV7-2 and TRBJ1-6; D possibly corresponds to TRBD1 (6 bases). The CDR3 runs to 15 residues. CDR1 is SGHTA and CDR2 is FQGNSA in the germline V gene. Trimming stripped 4 bases from V and 5 bases from J, with 12 bases between.

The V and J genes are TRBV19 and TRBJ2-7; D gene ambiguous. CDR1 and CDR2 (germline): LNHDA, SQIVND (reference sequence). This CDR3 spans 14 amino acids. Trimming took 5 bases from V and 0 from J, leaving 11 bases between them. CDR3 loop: CASSADLSSYEQYF. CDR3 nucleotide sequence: TGTGCCAGTAGTGCTGATCTCAGCTCCTACGAGCAGTACTTC.

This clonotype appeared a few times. The CDR3: CASSGTGLIAQNEKLFF. In DNA form, the CDR3 reads TGTGCCAGCAGTGGAACAGGCCTTATAGCTCAAAATGAAAAACTGTTTTTT. This chain joins TRBV28 and TRBJ1-4; the D gene is possibly TRBD1 (5 bases). The CDR3 has 17 amino acids. Germline lookup yields CDR1 MDHEN and CDR2 SYDVKM. The V and J ends lost 5 bases and 5 bases respectively, with 21 bases between them. Full variable domain (remainder filled in from reference TRBV28 and TRBJ1-4): DVKVTQSSRYLVKRTGEKVFLECVQDMDHENMFWYRQDPGLGLRLIYFSYDVKMKEKGDIPEGYSVSREKKERFSLILESASTNQTSMYLCASSGTGLIAQNEKLFFGSGTQLSVL.

The CDR3 DNA reads as TGTGCCAGCGCCCCGGGGAACACAGATACGCAGTATTTT. Protein product: CASAPGNTDTQYF. The gene calls are TRBV7-3 and TRBJ2-3, with D perhaps matching TRBD2 (5 bases). There are 13 residues in the CDR3. The V end lost 8 bases, the J end lost 2 bases, and 11 bases lay between the germline ends. Germline values: CDR1 SGHTA, CDR2 FQGTGA.

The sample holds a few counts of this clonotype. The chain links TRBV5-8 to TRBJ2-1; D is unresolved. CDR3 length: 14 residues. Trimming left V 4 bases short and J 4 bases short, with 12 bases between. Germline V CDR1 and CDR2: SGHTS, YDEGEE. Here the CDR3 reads CASSPRGVYNEQFF. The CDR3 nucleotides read TGTGCCAGCAGCCCCAGAGGAGTTTACAATGAGCAGTTCTTC.

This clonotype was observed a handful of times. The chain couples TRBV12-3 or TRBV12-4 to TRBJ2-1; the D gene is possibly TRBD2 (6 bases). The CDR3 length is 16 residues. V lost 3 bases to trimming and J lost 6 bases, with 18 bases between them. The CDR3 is CASSFSQSGRFNEQFF. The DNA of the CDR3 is TGTGCCAGCAGTTTTTCCCAGTCAGGGAGGTTCAATGAGCAGTTCTTC.

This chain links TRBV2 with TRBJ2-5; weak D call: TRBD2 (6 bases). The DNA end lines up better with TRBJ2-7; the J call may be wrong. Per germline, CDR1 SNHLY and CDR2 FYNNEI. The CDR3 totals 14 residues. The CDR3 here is CASRGQTRQYEQYF. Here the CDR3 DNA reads TGTGCCAGCAGGGGTCAGACTAGACAATACGAGCAGTACTTC.

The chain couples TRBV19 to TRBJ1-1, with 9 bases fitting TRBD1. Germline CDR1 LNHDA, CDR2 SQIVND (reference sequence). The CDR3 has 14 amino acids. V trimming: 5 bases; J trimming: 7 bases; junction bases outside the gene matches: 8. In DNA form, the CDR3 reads TGTGCCAGTAGTGCCGGGACAGGGAATGGTGAAGCTTTCTTT. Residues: CASSAGTGNGEAFF.

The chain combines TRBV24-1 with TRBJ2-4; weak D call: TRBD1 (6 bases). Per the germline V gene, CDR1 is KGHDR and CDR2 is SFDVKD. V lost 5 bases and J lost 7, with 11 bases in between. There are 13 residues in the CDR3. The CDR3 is CATSVTGSNIQYF. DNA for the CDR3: TGTGCCACCAGTGTAACAGGGTCTAACATTCAGTACTTC.

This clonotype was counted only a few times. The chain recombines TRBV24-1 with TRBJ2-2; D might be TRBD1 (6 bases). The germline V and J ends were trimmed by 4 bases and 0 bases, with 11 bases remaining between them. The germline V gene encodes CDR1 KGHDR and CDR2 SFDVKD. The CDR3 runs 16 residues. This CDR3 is CATSEIGTTNTGELFF. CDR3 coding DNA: TGTGCCACCAGTGAGATCGGGACAACGAACACCGGGGAGCTGTTTTTT.

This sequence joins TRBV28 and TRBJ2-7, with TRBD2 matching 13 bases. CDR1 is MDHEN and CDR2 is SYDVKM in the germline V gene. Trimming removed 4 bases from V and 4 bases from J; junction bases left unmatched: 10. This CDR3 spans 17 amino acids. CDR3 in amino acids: CASSSHTSGGARYEQYF. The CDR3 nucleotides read TGTGCCAGCAGTTCCCACACTAGCGGGGGGGCCCGATACGAGCAGTACTTC.

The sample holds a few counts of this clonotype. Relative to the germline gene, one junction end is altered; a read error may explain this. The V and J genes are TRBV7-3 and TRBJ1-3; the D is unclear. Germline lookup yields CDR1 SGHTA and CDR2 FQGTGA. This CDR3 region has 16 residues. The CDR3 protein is CASSLSGGSTGNTVYF. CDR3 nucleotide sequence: TGTGCCAGCAGCTTAAGCGGCGGTAGCACTGGAAACACCGTATATTTT.

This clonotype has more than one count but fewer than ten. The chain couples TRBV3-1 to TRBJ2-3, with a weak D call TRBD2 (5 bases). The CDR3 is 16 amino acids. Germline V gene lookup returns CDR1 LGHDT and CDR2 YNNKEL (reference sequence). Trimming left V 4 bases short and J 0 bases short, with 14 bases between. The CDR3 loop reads CASSPPGRASTDTQYF. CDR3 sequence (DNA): TGTGCCAGCAGCCCGCCCGGGCGGGCTAGCACAGATACGCAGTATTTT.